A selection of T cell receptor beta chains follows, all from one sample in a study of blood T cell repertoires in COVID-19. Data came from immunoSEQ multiplex PCR; TCRdb stores just in-frame clones and leaves some out. The table includes 300,000 or so clones, around 86% detected once. The sample was peripheral blood. The origin of the receptors is a man between 65 and 85 years old with acute or convalescent COVID-19. The CDR3 runs from the conserved cysteine through the conserved F or W. A D gene is named only where the DNA matches it firmly. The size field is filled for only some rows; it gives once, few, many or a size class.

j_call: TRBJ1-4
clone_size: few
v_call: TRBV7-9
d_call: TRBD1
cdr3_aa: CASSPTGREKLFF
cdr3_nt: TGTGCCAGCAGCCCGACAGGGCGGGAAAAACTGTTTTTT

j_call: TRBJ2-2
clone_size: once
v_call: TRBV24-1
d_call: NA
cdr3_aa: CATSDPASGERELFF
cdr3_nt: TGTGCCACCAGTGACCCGGCCTCAGGTGAAAGGGAGCTGTTTTTT

j_call: TRBJ1-1
clone_size: NA
v_call: TRBV11-2
d_call: NA
cdr3_aa: CASSLGQGNTEAFF
cdr3_nt: TGTGCCAGCAGCCTGGGCCAGGGGAACACTGAAGCTTTCTTT

j_call: TRBJ2-7
clone_size: NA
v_call: TRBV2
d_call: TRBD1
cdr3_aa: CASSEMGTGPVEQYF
cdr3_nt: TGTGCCAGCAGTGAAATGGGGACAGGGCCGGTAGAGCAGTACTTC

j_call: TRBJ2-1
clone_size: NA
v_call: TRBV6-5
d_call: NA
cdr3_aa: CASSYSRLAPYNEQFF
cdr3_nt: TGTGCCAGCAGTTACTCGAGGCTAGCGCCCTACAATGAGCAGTTCTTC

j_call: TRBJ2-1
clone_size: NA
v_call: TRBV11-2
d_call: NA
cdr3_aa: CASSLQGYEQFF
cdr3_nt: TGTGCCAGCAGCTTACAGGGGTATGAGCAGTTCTTC

j_call: TRBJ1-5
clone_size: NA
v_call: TRBV18
d_call: TRBD1
cdr3_aa: CASSPGGGPSGNQPQHF
cdr3_nt: TGTGCCAGCTCACCAGGAGGGGGCCCGTCAGGCAATCAGCCCCAGCATTTT

j_call: TRBJ1-3
clone_size: NA
v_call: TRBV28
d_call: NA
cdr3_aa: CASTGPDKDSKGGNTIYF
cdr3_nt: TGTGCCAGCACCGGCCCTGATAAAGACAGTAAGGGAGGAAACACCATATATTTT

j_call: TRBJ2-5
clone_size: NA
v_call: TRBV7-2
d_call: TRBD1
cdr3_aa: CASSPDRGGTETQYF
cdr3_nt: TGTGCCAGCAGTCCCGACAGGGGCGGCACCGAGACCCAGTACTTC

j_call: TRBJ1-2
clone_size: NA
v_call: TRBV7-9
d_call: TRBD1
cdr3_aa: CASSSRWTGTYGYTF
cdr3_nt: TGTGCCAGCAGCTCCCGATGGACAGGGACCTATGGCTACACCTTC

j_call: TRBJ1-2
clone_size: few
v_call: TRBV28
d_call: TRBD1
cdr3_aa: CASSTTGAPYYTF
cdr3_nt: TGTGCCAGCAGCACCACAGGGGCCCCCTACTACACCTTC

j_call: TRBJ1-1
clone_size: NA
v_call: TRBV25-1
d_call: NA
cdr3_aa: CASSGRGANTEAFF
cdr3_nt: TGTGCCAGCAGTGGGCGGGGAGCGAACACTGAAGCTTTCTTT

j_call: TRBJ2-1
clone_size: NA
v_call: TRBV28
d_call: NA
cdr3_aa: CASSSTTGPRAYNEQFF
cdr3_nt: TGTGCCAGCAGTTCAACGACAGGACCAAGGGCCTACAATGAGCAGTTCTTC

j_call: TRBJ2-4
clone_size: NA
v_call: TRBV28
d_call: TRBD2
cdr3_aa: CASSLNFGRAMGNIQYF
cdr3_nt: TGTGCCAGCAGTTTAAATTTCGGGAGGGCCATGGGAAACATTCAGTACTTC

j_call: TRBJ1-6
clone_size: NA
v_call: TRBV25-1
d_call: NA
cdr3_aa: CASSESPGGRSPLHF
cdr3_nt: TGTGCCAGCAGTGAATCGCCGGGGGGGCGTTCACCCCTCCACTTT

j_call: TRBJ2-7
clone_size: NA
v_call: TRBV7-2
d_call: NA
cdr3_aa: CASSPRAGGYEQYF
cdr3_nt: TGTGCCAGCAGCCCAAGGGCAGGCGGGTACGAGCAGTACTTC

j_call: TRBJ1-6
clone_size: NA
v_call: TRBV5-1
d_call: NA
cdr3_aa: CASSSHQGNSPLHF
cdr3_nt: TGCGCCAGCAGCTCGCACCAGGGTAATTCACCCCTCCACTTT

j_call: TRBJ2-7
clone_size: NA
v_call: TRBV19
d_call: NA
cdr3_aa: CASSTTPDYEQYF
cdr3_nt: TGTGCCAGTAGTACAACCCCAGACTACGAGCAGTACTTC

j_call: TRBJ1-2
clone_size: NA
v_call: TRBV6-6
d_call: TRBD1
cdr3_aa: CASTGDRRDYGYTF
cdr3_nt: TGTGCCAGCACCGGGGACAGGCGAGACTATGGCTACACCTTC

j_call: TRBJ1-3
clone_size: NA
v_call: TRBV5-8
d_call: TRBD1
cdr3_aa: CASSSPGGRSGNTIYF
cdr3_nt: TGTGCCAGCAGCTCACCAGGGGGCAGGTCTGGAAACACCATATATTTT

j_call: TRBJ2-2
clone_size: NA
v_call: TRBV6-6
d_call: NA
cdr3_aa: CASSFRDITGELFF
cdr3_nt: TGTGCCAGCAGTTTCCGGGACATCACCGGGGAGCTGTTTTTT

j_call: TRBJ2-7
clone_size: NA
v_call: TRBV15
d_call: NA
cdr3_aa: CATSNTLGAGQGKRYF
cdr3_nt: TGTGCCACCAGCAATACCTTGGGGGCCGGTCAGGGCAAGCGGTACTTC

j_call: TRBJ1-5
clone_size: NA
v_call: TRBV19
d_call: NA
cdr3_aa: CASSPVGGSNQPQHF
cdr3_nt: TGTGCCAGTAGCCCCGTAGGGGGATCTAATCAGCCCCAGCATTTT

j_call: TRBJ1-4
clone_size: NA
v_call: TRBV18
d_call: NA
cdr3_aa: CASSRQQGLVEKLFF
cdr3_nt: TGTGCCAGCTCGCGTCAACAGGGTTTAGTGGAAAAACTGTTTTTT

j_call: TRBJ2-7
clone_size: NA
v_call: TRBV7-2
d_call: NA
cdr3_aa: CASSQGPYEQYF
cdr3_nt: TGTGCCAGCAGCCAGGGGCCCTACGAGCAGTACTTC

j_call: TRBJ1-1
clone_size: NA
v_call: TRBV18
d_call: NA
cdr3_aa: CASSPPGWDTEAFF
cdr3_nt: TGTGCCAGCTCACCACCCGGGTGGGACACTGAAGCTTTCTTT

j_call: TRBJ2-7
clone_size: NA
v_call: TRBV7-2
d_call: NA
cdr3_aa: CASSPYRGNYEQYF
cdr3_nt: TGTGCCAGCAGCCCGTACCGGGGGAACTACGAGCAGTACTTC

j_call: TRBJ2-7
clone_size: NA
v_call: TRBV20-1
d_call: NA
cdr3_aa: CSAQRLSEQYF
cdr3_nt: TGCAGTGCCCAGAGGCTCTCCGAGCAGTACTTC

j_call: TRBJ1-2
clone_size: NA
v_call: TRBV4-3
d_call: NA
cdr3_aa: CASSQTTGYGYTF
cdr3_nt: TGCGCCAGCAGCCAAACGACAGGTTATGGCTACACCTTC

j_call: TRBJ2-7
clone_size: NA
v_call: TRBV2
d_call: TRBD1
cdr3_aa: CASMRDRGFSYEQYF
cdr3_nt: TGTGCCAGCATGCGGGACAGGGGGTTCTCCTACGAGCAGTACTTC

j_call: TRBJ2-2
clone_size: NA
v_call: TRBV19
d_call: TRBD2
cdr3_aa: CASSQGSWTSRPGELFF
cdr3_nt: TGTGCCAGTAGTCAGGGATCGTGGACTAGCCGGCCCGGGGAGCTGTTTTTT

j_call: TRBJ2-5
clone_size: NA
v_call: TRBV2
d_call: TRBD2
cdr3_aa: CASIRERGGATQYF
cdr3_nt: TGTGCCAGCATCAGGGAGCGGGGGGGCGCGACCCAGTACTTC

j_call: TRBJ1-5
clone_size: NA
v_call: TRBV19
d_call: TRBD1
cdr3_aa: CASRGQGRQPQHF
cdr3_nt: TGTGCCAGTAGAGGACAGGGCCGCCAGCCCCAGCATTTT

j_call: TRBJ2-7
clone_size: NA
v_call: TRBV27
d_call: TRBD2
cdr3_aa: CASSLAGVSSYEQYF
cdr3_nt: TGTGCCAGCAGTTTGGCGGGGGTTAGCTCCTACGAGCAGTACTTC

j_call: TRBJ2-7
clone_size: NA
v_call: TRBV7-9
d_call: TRBD1
cdr3_aa: CASSLEWGQGSNEQYF
cdr3_nt: TGTGCCAGCAGCTTAGAGTGGGGACAGGGTAGTAACGAGCAGTACTTC

j_call: TRBJ2-3
clone_size: NA
v_call: TRBV27
d_call: TRBD2
cdr3_aa: CASSRPGLAGDTQYF
cdr3_nt: TGTGCCAGCAGTCGGCCGGGACTAGCAGGAGATACGCAGTATTTT

j_call: TRBJ1-6
clone_size: NA
v_call: TRBV7-2
d_call: NA
cdr3_aa: CASSVESFQALHF
cdr3_nt: TGTGCCAGCAGCGTCGAGAGCTTCCAGGCCCTCCACTTT

j_call: TRBJ1-5
clone_size: few
v_call: TRBV2
d_call: NA
cdr3_aa: CASSARTRGQPQHF
cdr3_nt: TGTGCCAGCAGTGCTCGGACTAGGGGCCAGCCCCAGCATTTT

j_call: TRBJ2-1
clone_size: NA
v_call: TRBV4-3
d_call: TRBD2
cdr3_aa: CASSRLAGGLGEQFF
cdr3_nt: TGCGCCAGCAGCCGACTAGCGGGGGGGCTGGGTGAGCAGTTCTTC

j_call: TRBJ2-3
clone_size: NA
v_call: TRBV28
d_call: NA
cdr3_aa: CASRLQDQAQYF
cdr3_nt: TGTGCCAGCAGGCTTCAGGATCAGGCGCAGTATTTT

j_call: TRBJ2-1
clone_size: NA
v_call: TRBV6-4
d_call: NA
cdr3_aa: CASSDSGRGDLDEQFF
cdr3_nt: TGTGCCAGCAGTGACTCAGGGAGGGGGGATTTGGATGAGCAGTTCTTC

j_call: TRBJ1-6
clone_size: NA
v_call: TRBV4-3
d_call: NA
cdr3_aa: CASSQGTANSPLHF
cdr3_nt: TGCGCCAGCAGCCAAGGGACAGCCAATTCACCCCTCCACTTT

j_call: TRBJ2-5
clone_size: once
v_call: TRBV7-2
d_call: NA
cdr3_aa: CASSSYYQETQYF
cdr3_nt: TGTGCCAGCAGCTCGTATTACCAAGAGACCCAGTACTTC

j_call: TRBJ2-2
clone_size: NA
v_call: TRBV7-6
d_call: TRBD1
cdr3_aa: CASSLRDRNTGELFF
cdr3_nt: TGTGCCAGCAGCTTACGGGACAGAAACACCGGGGAGCTGTTTTTT

j_call: TRBJ2-7
clone_size: NA
v_call: TRBV4-2
d_call: TRBD2
cdr3_aa: CASSQATSGDAYEQYF
cdr3_nt: TGTGCCAGCAGCCAAGCTACTAGCGGGGACGCCTACGAGCAGTACTTC

j_call: TRBJ2-7
clone_size: NA
v_call: TRBV5-1
d_call: TRBD2
cdr3_aa: CASSFFSGSSEQYF
cdr3_nt: TGCGCCAGCAGCTTTTTTAGCGGGAGCTCCGAGCAGTACTTC

j_call: TRBJ1-2
clone_size: NA
v_call: TRBV5-1
d_call: NA
cdr3_aa: CASSEGSAGNYGYTF
cdr3_nt: TGCGCCAGCAGTGAGGGTTCGGCTGGTAACTATGGCTACACCTTC

j_call: TRBJ1-5
clone_size: few
v_call: TRBV4-1
d_call: TRBD1
cdr3_aa: CASSQGQGDNQPQHF
cdr3_nt: TGCGCCAGCAGCCAAGGACAGGGGGATAATCAGCCCCAGCATTTT

j_call: TRBJ1-2
clone_size: once
v_call: TRBV5-5
d_call: TRBD1
cdr3_aa: CASSSGQGGYGYTF
cdr3_nt: TGTGCCAGCAGCTCCGGACAGGGCGGCTATGGCTACACCTTC

j_call: TRBJ2-7
clone_size: NA
v_call: TRBV18
d_call: NA
cdr3_aa: CASSPKSPPQGEQYF
cdr3_nt: TGTGCCAGCTCACCAAAATCCCCCCCACAGGGCGAGCAGTACTTC

j_call: TRBJ2-4
clone_size: NA
v_call: TRBV15
d_call: NA
cdr3_aa: CATSDRDNLAKNIQYF
cdr3_nt: TGTGCCACCAGCGACCGGGACAACCTAGCCAAAAACATTCAGTACTTC

j_call: TRBJ2-2
clone_size: NA
v_call: TRBV29-1
d_call: TRBD2
cdr3_aa: CSGGGTSGLFF
cdr3_nt: TGCAGCGGGGGAGGGACTTCTGGGCTGTTTTTT

j_call: TRBJ1-2
clone_size: NA
v_call: TRBV10-3
d_call: TRBD1
cdr3_aa: CAIKYQRQGSGYTF
cdr3_nt: TGTGCCATCAAATACCAAAGACAGGGGTCTGGCTACACCTTC

j_call: TRBJ1-5
clone_size: NA
v_call: TRBV7-2
d_call: NA
cdr3_aa: CASSLAALSNQPQHF
cdr3_nt: TGTGCCAGCAGCTTAGCGGCTCTTAGCAATCAGCCCCAGCATTTT

j_call: TRBJ2-3
clone_size: NA
v_call: TRBV6-4
d_call: TRBD2
cdr3_aa: CASSSTAGGTDTQYF
cdr3_nt: TGTGCCAGCAGCTCTACAGCGGGGGGGACAGATACGCAGTATTTT

j_call: TRBJ1-5
clone_size: NA
v_call: TRBV7-2
d_call: NA
cdr3_aa: CASSLEVHSNQPQHF
cdr3_nt: TGTGCCAGCAGCTTGGAGGTGCATAGCAATCAGCCCCAGCATTTT

j_call: TRBJ1-1
clone_size: NA
v_call: TRBV19
d_call: NA
cdr3_aa: CASSIGANTEAFF
cdr3_nt: TGTGCCAGTAGTATAGGGGCGAACACTGAAGCTTTCTTT

j_call: TRBJ2-7
clone_size: NA
v_call: TRBV7-9
d_call: TRBD1
cdr3_aa: CASSQRTGYEQYF
cdr3_nt: TGTGCCAGCAGCCAAAGGACAGGGTACGAGCAGTACTTC

j_call: TRBJ1-5
clone_size: NA
v_call: TRBV7-9
d_call: NA
cdr3_aa: CASSLGANRNQPQHF
cdr3_nt: TGTGCCAGCAGCTTGGGCGCCAACCGTAATCAGCCCCAGCATTTT